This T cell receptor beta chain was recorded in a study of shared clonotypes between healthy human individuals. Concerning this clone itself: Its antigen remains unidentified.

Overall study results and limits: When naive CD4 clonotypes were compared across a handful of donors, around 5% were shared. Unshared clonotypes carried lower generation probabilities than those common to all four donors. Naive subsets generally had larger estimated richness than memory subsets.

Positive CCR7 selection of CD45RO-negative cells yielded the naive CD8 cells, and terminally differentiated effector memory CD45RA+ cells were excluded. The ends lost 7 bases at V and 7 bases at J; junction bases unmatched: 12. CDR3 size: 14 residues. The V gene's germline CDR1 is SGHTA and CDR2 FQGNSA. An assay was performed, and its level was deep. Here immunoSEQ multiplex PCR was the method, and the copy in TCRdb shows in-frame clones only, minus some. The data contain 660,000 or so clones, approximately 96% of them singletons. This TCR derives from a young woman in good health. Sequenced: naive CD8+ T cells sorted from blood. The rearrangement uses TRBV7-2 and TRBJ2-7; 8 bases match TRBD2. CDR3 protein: CASTSMAGGWEQYF. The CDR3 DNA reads TGTGCCAGCACCTCAATGGCGGGGGGCTGGGAGCAGTACTTC.